These 8 T cell receptor beta chains were sequenced from one sample in a study of T-cell memory formation after mild COVID-19. One entry per CDR3 protein results from TCRdb running MiXCR on the 5' RACE reads. The data hold some 250,000 distinct CDR3 sequences, with approximately 9% observed a single time. Sequences were obtained from PBMCs or a T cell subset sorted from them (not recorded which). These receptors were collected from a young man who had mild COVID-19 (a few samples of this study predate the infection). Cell type and time point are not known.

This clonotype has just a few counts. The chain has TRBV7-2 and TRBJ1-2; D possibly corresponds to TRBD1 (6 bases). CDR1 is SGHTA and CDR2 is FQGNSA in the germline V gene. The CDR3 length is 12 residues. V was shortened by 5 bases and J by 5 bases, with 9 bases between the two germline ends. The DNA of the CDR3 is TGTGCCAGCAGCGAGGGGGATTATGGCTACACCTTC. This sequence encodes CASSEGDYGYTF.

V gene TRBV4-3 combines with J gene TRBJ1-6; D call uncertain. This CDR3 region has 14 residues. Germline V gene sequence: CDR1 LGHNA, CDR2 YSLEER. V was shortened by 0 bases and J by 14 bases, with 14 bases between the two germline ends. The CDR3 nucleotides are TGCGCCAGCAGCCAAGAAAGGACCGAGCCGACCCTCCACTTT. Its protein is CASSQERTEPTLHF.

This clonotype has more than one count but fewer than ten. This chain connects TRBV7-9 to TRBJ2-2; weak D call: TRBD2 (6 bases). Looked up from germline, CDR1 is SEHNR and CDR2 is FQNEAQ (reference sequence). This CDR3 is 14 amino acids long. Deletions cut 2 bases from V and 4 bases from J, with 8 bases between. CDR3 amino acids: CASSLRGSTGELFF. CDR3 DNA: TGTGCCAGCAGCTTACGGGGGAGCACCGGGGAGCTGTTTTTT.

This clonotype has just a few counts. The V gene is TRBV29-1, the J gene TRBJ2-1; TRBD1 agrees at 7 bases. Germline V lookup: CDR1 SQVTM, CDR2 ANQGSEA. The length of the CDR3 is 12 residues. V lost 0 bases to trimming and J lost 8 bases; unmatched junction nucleotides: 1. CDR3: CSVEETGHEQFF. Written as DNA, the CDR3 is TGCAGCGTTGAAGAGACAGGGCATGAGCAGTTCTTC.

This clonotype came up many times. This sequence joins TRBV5-1 and TRBJ2-1, with 14 bases aligning to TRBD2. After removal of 4 bases from V and 15 bases from J, the junction contained 12 bases not matched to a gene. Per the germline V gene, CDR1 is SGHRS and CDR2 is YFSETQ. The CDR3 loop spans 15 amino acids. CDR3 loop: CASSAGGTSGGAGFF. CDR3 DNA: TGCGCCAGCAGCGCGGGGGGGACTAGCGGGGGCGCCGGGTTCTTC. Together with reference TRBV5-1 and TRBJ2-1, the CDR3 gives the full variable domain: KAGVTQTPRYLIKTRGQQVTLSCSPISGHRSVSWYQQTPGQGLQFLFEYFSETQRNKGNFPGRFSGRQFSNSRSEMNVSTLELGDSALYLCASSAGGTSGGAGFFGPGTRLTVL.

This clonotype was recorded many times. CDR3 nucleotides: TGTGCCTGGAGCCGACAGGGGTCCGGGGAGCTGTTTTTT. Amino acids: CAWSRQGSGELFF. V and J are TRBV30 and TRBJ2-2; 8 bases match TRBD1. There are 13 residues in the CDR3. V lost 3 bases to trimming and J lost 6 bases; unmatched junction nucleotides: 3. The germline V gene has CDR1 GTSNPN and CDR2 SVGIG (reference sequence).

This clonotype has just a few counts. The chain recombines TRBV9 with TRBJ1-6; TRBD1 matches 7 bases. V lost 4 bases to trimming and J lost 0 bases; unmatched junction nucleotides: 10. The CDR3 loop spans 18 amino acids. CDR1 is SGDLS and CDR2 is YYNGEE in the germline V gene. CDR3 DNA sequence: TGTGCCAGCAGCCCCCGGGACAGCGCGAGCTCCTATAATTCACCCCTCCACTTT. Translation gives CASSPRDSASSYNSPLHF.

The sample holds one count of this clonotype. CDR3 residues: CASSSSGRDQPQHF. The CDR3 DNA sequence: TGTGCCAGCTCATCCTCCGGACGGGATCAGCCCCAGCATTTT. The chain recombines TRBV18 with TRBJ1-5, with unresolved D. The V gene's germline CDR1 is KGHSH and CDR2 LQKENI. With 5 bases removed from V and 5 bases from J, the gap between germline ends came to 13 bases. This CDR3 has 14 residues. The full variable domain, in which reference TRBV18 and TRBJ1-5 provide the parts outside the CDR3, is NAGVMQNPRHLVRRRGQEARLRCSPMKGHSHVYWYRQLPEEGLKFMVYLQKENIIDESGMPKERFSAEFPKEGPSILRIQQVVRGDSAAYFCASSSSGRDQPQHFGDGTRLSIL.